This entry describes one T cell receptor beta chain. This entry belongs to a study of OX40 agonist ivuxolimab in advanced cancers. Assay used: immunoSEQ multiplex PCR; TCRdb lists only in-frame clones, some missing. This sample has nearly 80,000 clones; approximately 86% occur once, and the top ten carry over 3%. V dropped 0 bases and J dropped 2 bases, with 6 bases sitting between them. The CDR3 length is 14 residues. Germline CDR1 and CDR2: SGHRS and YFSETQ. The clonotype comes from an adult with an advanced solid tumor such as melanoma, head and neck, liver or kidney cancer. Specimen: CD4+ or CD8+ T cells sorted from blood, collected in a trial of the OX40 agonist ivuxolimab. This sequence joins TRBV5-1 and TRBJ2-1; unclear D gene. In nucleotides, the CDR3 is TGCGCCAGCAGCTTGGGGTCGGCCTACAATGAGCAGTTCTTC. Protein sequence: CASSLGSAYNEQFF. Variable domain in full (rest from reference TRBV5-1 and TRBJ2-1): KAGVTQTPRYLIKTRGQQVTLSCSPISGHRSVSWYQQTPGQGLQFLFEYFSETQRNKGNFPGRFSGRQFSNSRSEMNVSTLELGDSALYLCASSLGSAYNEQFFGPGTRLTVL.